This entry lists 18 T cell receptor beta chains sequenced from one sample in a study of T cells in Graves' hyperthyroidism and ophthalmopathy. Researchers took RNA transcripts and amplified the TCR beta CDR3 regions from them. TCR CDR3 regions were first amplified by RT-PCR with HTBI primers. MiXCR, applied by TCRdb to the multiplex PCR reads, yields one record per CDR3 protein. The sample includes 550,000 to 700,000 distinct CDR3 sequences, about half of them seen just once. Input material: peripheral blood or thyroid tissue (not recorded which). These receptors originate from an adult woman with Graves' disease, either hyperthyroidism or ophthalmopathy (not recorded which).

The genes are TRBV20-1 and TRBJ1-5, with D possibly matching TRBD1 (5 bases). The CDR3 runs 19 residues. V lost 3 bases to trimming and J lost 0 bases, with 24 bases between them. CDR1 and CDR2 (germline): DFQATT, SNEGSKA (reference sequence). In DNA form, the CDR3 reads TGCAGTGCTAGGATCCCCCCCGGACAAGGGGAAGGTAGCAATCAGCCCCAGCATTTT. This encodes CSARIPPGQGEGSNQPQHF.

The chain carries TRBV6-1 and TRBJ1-2; perhaps TRBD1 as D (5 bases). The CDR3 is 15 residues long. Germline lookup yields CDR1 MNHNS and CDR2 SASEGT. Deletions cut 7 bases from V and 3 bases from J, with 18 bases between. CDR3 sequence (DNA): TGTGCCAGCACCAGCCCTAGTGGGGCTGACTATGGCTACACCTTC. This translates into CASTSPSGADYGYTF.

The chain is built from TRBV15 and TRBJ1-6, with D unclear. The germline gives CDR1 LNHNV, CDR2 YYDKDF (reference sequence). The CDR3 contains 13 residues. Trimming removed 0 bases from V and 10 bases from J, with 7 bases in between. The CDR3 is CATSRDLESPLHF. The CDR3 nucleotides read TGTGCCACCAGCAGAGATTTGGAATCACCCCTCCACTTT.

V usage is TRBV6-5 and J usage is TRBJ2-2; D is possibly TRBD1 (5 bases). Germline V gene lookup returns CDR1 MNHEY and CDR2 SVGAGI. This CDR3 is 16 amino acids long. V shed 2 bases and J shed 0 bases, with 10 bases lying between them. CDR3 DNA sequence: TGTGCCAGCAGTTACCGAGGCAGGGCGAACACCGGGGAGCTGTTTTTT. Translated: CASSYRGRANTGELFF.

The chain employs TRBV11-2 and TRBJ2-7; D is undetermined. The J call is uncertain, as TRBJ2-5 better fits the DNA end. Germline assignment: CDR1 SGHAT and CDR2 FQNNGV. This CDR3 has 11 residues. CDR3 coding DNA: TGTGCCAGCAGCGTAGTCGGGACCCAGTACTTC. Its translation is CASSVVGTQYF.

The V and J genes are TRBV20-1 and TRBJ1-2; 10 nucleotides align to TRBD1. The CDR3 sequence is 13 residues long. Trimming cost V 5 bases and J 8 bases; bases outside gene matches: 8. Germline assignment: CDR1 DFQATT and CDR2 SNEGSKA (reference sequence). CDR3 amino acids: CSARDRGSDGYTF. In DNA form, the CDR3 reads TGCAGTGCTCGGGACAGGGGATCGGACGGCTACACCTTC.

The rearrangement links TRBV29-1 to TRBJ1-1, with D possibly matching TRBD1 (6 bases). The CDR3 consists of 17 residues. In germline, CDR1 is SQVTM, CDR2 ANQGSEA. V lost 4 bases to trimming and J lost 1 base, with 22 bases between them. The CDR3 DNA is TGCAGCGTTGGTGGCAGTCCCGGGGGGGCCGAGAACACTGAAGCTTTCTTT. This gives the protein CSVGGSPGGAENTEAFF.

This clonotype has at least ten counts. V and J are TRBV5-5 and TRBJ1-5; the match to TRBD1 covers 10 bases. Germline CDR1 and CDR2: SGHKS and YYEKEE (reference sequence). The CDR3 is made up of 15 amino acids. The ends lost 3 bases at V and 4 bases at J; junction bases unmatched: 4. CDR3 in DNA: TGTGCCAGCAGCTCGGGACAGGGGATAAATCAGCCCCAGCATTTT. This encodes CASSSGQGINQPQHF.

This clonotype was observed at least ten times. The chain employs TRBV5-1 and TRBJ1-2; the D is unclear. From germline, CDR1 is SGHRS and CDR2 YFSETQ. This CDR3 has 17 amino acids. Trimming took off 2 bases at V and 2 bases at J, with 19 bases between the two ends. CDR3 sequence (DNA): TGCGCCAGCAGCTTTCGGCTAGCCGAAGGCTTGAACTATGGCTACACCTTC. Protein sequence: CASSFRLAEGLNYGYTF.

In its sample, this clonotype was seen a few times. The rearrangement links TRBV10-3 to TRBJ1-1, with D maybe TRBD1 (5 bases). Germline lookup yields CDR1 ENHRY and CDR2 SYGVKD. This CDR3 is built from 12 residues. V dropped 7 bases and J dropped 4 bases, with 10 bases sitting between them. The CDR3 coding sequence is TGTGCCATCAAAGGGGACCGCACTGAAGCTTTCTTT. This sequence encodes CAIKGDRTEAFF.

This clonotype occurred many times. This chain joins TRBV6-6 and TRBJ2-7; a possible D gene is TRBD2 (5 bases). V was trimmed by 2 bases and J by 3 bases, leaving 14 bases between them. CDR1 and CDR2 (germline): MNHNY, SVGAGI (reference sequence). This CDR3 has 15 amino acids. DNA for the CDR3: TGTGCCAGCAGTTACGAGGGTCCCCCGGGCTACGAGCAGTACTTC. Protein sequence: CASSYEGPPGYEQYF.

This clonotype came up once. The V call is TRBV5-6, the J call TRBJ2-2, with D perhaps TRBD1 (6 bases). The CDR3 sequence is 15 residues long. Germline V CDR1 and CDR2: SGHDT, YYEEEE. V was pared by 0 bases and J by 6 bases, with 12 bases between. The CDR3 here is CASSLAGAPSGELFF. CDR3 DNA: TGTGCCAGCAGCTTGGCAGGGGCTCCGTCCGGGGAGCTGTTTTTT. Full variable domain (rest looked up from reference TRBV5-6 and TRBJ2-2): DAGVTQSPTHLIKTRGQQVTLRCSPKSGHDTVSWYQQALGQGPQFIFQYYEEEERQRGNFPDRFSGHQFPNYSSELNVNALLLGDSALYLCASSLAGAPSGELFFGEGSRLTVL.

V gene TRBV7-2 combines with J gene TRBJ1-1; D call uncertain. CDR3 length: 14 residues. Looked up from germline, CDR1 is SGHTA and CDR2 is FQGNSA. Trimming took 3 bases from V and 2 from J, leaving 10 bases between them. The CDR3 DNA is TGTACCAGCAGCTTCGGCATGGGAAACACTGAAGCTTTCTTT. This encodes CTSSFGMGNTEAFF.

The genes are TRBV7-9 and TRBJ2-7; TRBD2 aligns across 10 bases. The V gene's germline CDR1 is SEHNR and CDR2 FQNEAQ (reference sequence). The CDR3 is made up of 16 amino acids. The V and J ends lost 6 bases and 3 bases, in that order; junction bases with no gene match: 11. The CDR3 spells CASSPDSLAGDYEQYF. The CDR3 DNA reads TGTGCCAGCAGTCCTGACAGTCTAGCGGGAGACTACGAGCAGTACTTC. Full variable domain (missing parts from reference TRBV7-9 and TRBJ2-7): DTGVSQNPRHKITKRGQNVTFRCDPISEHNRLYWYRQTLGQGPEFLTYFQNEAQLEKSRLLSDRFSAERPKGSFSTLEIQRTEQGDSAMYLCASSPDSLAGDYEQYFGPGTRLTVT.

Details on this clonotype: Compared with germline, one end of the junction differs, possibly owing to a read error. This chain links TRBV10-3 with TRBJ1-2; TRBD1 matches at 7 bases. Germline loops: CDR1 ENHRY, CDR2 SYGVKD. The CDR3 has 13 residues. The CDR3 loop is CASSFRTGDGYTF. The DNA of the CDR3 is TGTGCCAGCAGTTTTAGAACAGGGGACGGCTACACCTTC.

About this clonotype itself: A much larger clone sits a single nucleotide away, making a read error possible. The rearrangement joins TRBV27 to TRBJ2-7; D is possibly TRBD2 (5 bases). The CDR3 length is 13 residues. The germline V gene has CDR1 MNHEY and CDR2 SMNVEV (reference sequence). Trimming pared 4 bases from V and 2 bases from J, leaving 9 bases between. Written as DNA, the CDR3 is TGTGCCAGCAGTTCCCCGGGAACCTACGAGCAGTACTTC. It is translated as CASSSPGTYEQYF.

This clonotype was recorded a few times. The genes are TRBV27 and TRBJ1-1; weak D call: TRBD1 (6 bases). The V gene's germline CDR1 is MNHEY and CDR2 SMNVEV (reference sequence). The CDR3 has 14 residues. Deletions cut 9 bases from V and 0 bases from J, with 14 bases between. The DNA of the CDR3 is TGTGCCAGTCAGGGGATGGATTTGAACACTGAAGCTTTCTTT. Its translation: CASQGMDLNTEAFF.

The chain has TRBV28 and TRBJ1-1; D is unresolved. With 5 bases removed from V and 1 base from J, the gap between germline ends came to 14 bases. This CDR3 contains 15 residues. The germline V gene encodes CDR1 MDHEN and CDR2 SYDVKM. The chain's CDR3 is CASSGYRGQNTEAFF. The CDR3, as DNA: TGTGCCAGCAGTGGATATCGAGGTCAGAACACTGAAGCTTTCTTT.